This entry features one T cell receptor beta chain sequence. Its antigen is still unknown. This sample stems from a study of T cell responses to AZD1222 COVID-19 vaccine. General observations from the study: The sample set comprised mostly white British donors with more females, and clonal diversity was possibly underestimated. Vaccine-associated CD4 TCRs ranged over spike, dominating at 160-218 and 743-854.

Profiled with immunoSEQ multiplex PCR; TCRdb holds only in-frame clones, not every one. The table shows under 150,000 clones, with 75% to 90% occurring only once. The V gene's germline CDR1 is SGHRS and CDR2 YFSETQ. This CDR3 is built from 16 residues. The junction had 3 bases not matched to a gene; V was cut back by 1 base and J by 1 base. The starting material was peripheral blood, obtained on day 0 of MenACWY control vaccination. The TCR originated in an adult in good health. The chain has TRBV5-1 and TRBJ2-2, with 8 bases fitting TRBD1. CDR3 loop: CASSLRGQGNTGELFF. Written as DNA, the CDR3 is TGCGCCAGCAGCTTGCGCGGACAGGGGAACACCGGGGAGCTGTTTTTT.